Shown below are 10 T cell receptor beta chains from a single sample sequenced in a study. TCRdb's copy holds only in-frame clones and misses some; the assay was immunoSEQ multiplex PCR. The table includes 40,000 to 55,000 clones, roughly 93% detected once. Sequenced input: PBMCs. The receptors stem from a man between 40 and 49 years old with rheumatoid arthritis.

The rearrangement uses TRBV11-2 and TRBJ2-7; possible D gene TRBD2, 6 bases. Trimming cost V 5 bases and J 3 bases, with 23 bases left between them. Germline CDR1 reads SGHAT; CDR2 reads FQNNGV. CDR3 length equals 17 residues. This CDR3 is CASSRGSVAGTNYEQYF. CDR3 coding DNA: TGTGCCAGCAGCCGGGGTTCGGTGGCGGGGACGAACTACGAGCAGTACTTC.

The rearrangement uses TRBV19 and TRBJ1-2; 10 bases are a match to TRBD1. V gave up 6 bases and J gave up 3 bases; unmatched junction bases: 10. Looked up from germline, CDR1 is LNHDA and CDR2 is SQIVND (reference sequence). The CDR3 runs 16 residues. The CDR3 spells CASSRDRGMMYYGYTF. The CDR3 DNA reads TGTGCCAGTAGCCGGGACAGGGGAATGATGTACTATGGCTACACCTTC.

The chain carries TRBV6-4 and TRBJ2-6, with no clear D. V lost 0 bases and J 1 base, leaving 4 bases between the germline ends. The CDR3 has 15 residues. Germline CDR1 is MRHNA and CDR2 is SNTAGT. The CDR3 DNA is TGTGCCAGCAGTGACTCGACTTCTGGGGCCAACGTCCTGACTTTC. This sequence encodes CASSDSTSGANVLTF.

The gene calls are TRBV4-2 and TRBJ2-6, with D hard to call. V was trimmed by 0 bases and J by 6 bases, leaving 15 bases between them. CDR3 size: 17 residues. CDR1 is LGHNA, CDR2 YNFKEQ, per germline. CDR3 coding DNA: TGTGCCAGCAGCCAAGATGGGGTAAGGGCTGTGGCCAACGTCCTGACTTTC. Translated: CASSQDGVRAVANVLTF.

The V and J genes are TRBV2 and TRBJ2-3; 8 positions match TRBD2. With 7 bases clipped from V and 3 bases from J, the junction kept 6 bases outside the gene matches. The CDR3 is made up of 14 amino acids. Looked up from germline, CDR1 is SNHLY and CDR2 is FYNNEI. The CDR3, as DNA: TGTGCCAGCATAACGGGGGGGCCGACAGATACGCAGTATTTT. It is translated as CASITGGPTDTQYF.

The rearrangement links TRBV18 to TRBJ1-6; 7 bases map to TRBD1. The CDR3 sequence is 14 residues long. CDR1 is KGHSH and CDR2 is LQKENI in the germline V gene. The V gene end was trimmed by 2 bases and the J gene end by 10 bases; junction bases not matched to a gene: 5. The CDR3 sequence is CASSPETGFSPLHF. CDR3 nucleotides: TGTGCCAGCTCACCAGAGACAGGGTTCTCACCCCTCCACTTT.

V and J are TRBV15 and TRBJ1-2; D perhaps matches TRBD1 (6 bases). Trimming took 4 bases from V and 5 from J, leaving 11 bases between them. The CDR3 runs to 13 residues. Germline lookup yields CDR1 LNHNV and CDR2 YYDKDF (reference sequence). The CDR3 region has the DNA TGTGCCACCAGCACCGAGGGGGGATATGGCTACACCTTC. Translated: CATSTEGGYGYTF.

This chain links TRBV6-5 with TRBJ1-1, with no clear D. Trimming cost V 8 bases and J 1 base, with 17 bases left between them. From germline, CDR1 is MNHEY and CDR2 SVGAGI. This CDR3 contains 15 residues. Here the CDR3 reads CASRALTPGNTEAFF. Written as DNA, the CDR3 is TGTGCCAGCCGCGCTCTTACCCCAGGGAACACTGAAGCTTTCTTT.

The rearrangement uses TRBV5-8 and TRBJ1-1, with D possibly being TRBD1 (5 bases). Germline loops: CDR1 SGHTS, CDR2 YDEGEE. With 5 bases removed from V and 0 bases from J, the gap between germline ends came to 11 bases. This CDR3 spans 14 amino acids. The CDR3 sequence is CASRRDGLNTEAFF. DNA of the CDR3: TGTGCCAGCAGAAGGGACGGATTGAACACTGAAGCTTTCTTT.

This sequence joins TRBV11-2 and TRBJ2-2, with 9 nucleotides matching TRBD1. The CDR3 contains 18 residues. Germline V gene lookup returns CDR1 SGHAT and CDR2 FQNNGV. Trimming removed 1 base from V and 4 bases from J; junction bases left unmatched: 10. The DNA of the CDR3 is TGTGCCAGCAGCTTAGTATCGGGACAGGGATCTAGCACCGGGGAGCTGTTTTTT. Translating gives CASSLVSGQGSSTGELFF.